The subject of this entry is one T cell receptor (beta chain). Its antigen is as yet unknown. MiXCR, run by TCRdb on the reads, gives a single entry per CDR3 protein. Altogether 150,000 to 200,000 distinct CDR3 sequences are present, 13% to 15% being singletons, with the ten largest covering over 20%. CDR1 SEHNR and CDR2 FQNEAQ come from the germline V gene (reference sequence). V gave up 3 bases and J gave up 3 bases; unmatched junction bases: 4. This CDR3 region has 14 residues. The data belong to a study of T cell repertoires in cytomegalovirus infection. Study-wide points: Public TCR beta family frequency separated CMV-and-HLA carriers, including in an independent cohort.

The sequence was obtained from a human donor in good health (CMV status not recorded). Some clones in this sample may be carry-over from other donors' samples. V gene TRBV7-9 combines with J gene TRBJ2-7, with TRBD1 matching over 8 bases. Sequencing was performed on PBMCs. This CDR3 is CASSLKGQGYEQYF. In DNA form, the CDR3 reads TGTGCCAGCAGCTTGAAAGGACAGGGCTACGAGCAGTACTTC.